The entry below describes one T cell receptor beta chain. It has no known antigen specificity. No base qualities exist here, and no much larger clone lies one base off it. Genomic DNA was extracted with the Qiagen DNeasy kit from unsorted PBMCs and from negatively selected CD4+ and CD8+ fractions. TCR beta CDR3 regions were subjected to amplification by immunoSEQ multiplex PCR with primers that anneal to V and J segments. Amplification bias was minimized using a synthetic immune receptor repertoire, and residual bias was removed computationally after sequencing. The authors processed their data as follows. Custom Python scripts were used to quantify repertoire diversity as the Shannon entropy index. The unsorted, CD4+ and CD8+ repertoires were each analyzed separately, with the exception of combined analyses, where CD4+ and CD8+ sequences were merged in silico. Here the immuneACCESS table is served through TCRdb, limited to in-frame sequences with V and J called. Missing clones are a known gap in these copies; in checked studies unresolved V genes cover under half, and the rest lacks a known reason. The V and J calls and clone size are taken from that table; D and trimming were inferred from the DNA. The table for this sample lists tens of thousands of clones; more than 75% of them were counted only once. The ten largest clones take up 4.5% to 6% of the sample.

These data belong to a study of PD-1 blockade in classical Hodgkin lymphoma (dated by TCRdb to 2018 to 2020). With regard to the full study: To define a peripheral blood immune signature of response to PD-1 blockade in classical Hodgkin lymphoma, the study combined TCR beta sequencing with CyTOF. The investigation overall reported the following: Baseline TCR diversity was reported as lower in newly diagnosed patients than in healthy donors, and lower still in relapsed/refractory patients. Only a single clinical trial cohort was studied, and what caused the repertoire differences, possibly disease activity or prior therapy, remained undefined.

The time point label for this specimen denotes: newly diagnosed, previously untreated cHL patient sample. PBMCs from patients with newly diagnosed, previously untreated classical Hodgkin lymphoma were sequenced as a comparison group for the relapsed/refractory trial patients. Peripheral blood was collected in 8 mL Vacutainer Cell Preparation Tubes, from which PBMCs were isolated by centrifugation and then cryopreserved. Sequencing used peripheral blood mononuclear cells (PBMCs). The sequence was collected from a human donor with classical Hodgkin lymphoma.

The bases read TGTGCCTGGAGCGCTACAGGGGGCTATCAGCCCCAGCATTTT. Its translation reads: CAWSATGGYQPQHF. Rearrangement joined TRBV30 to TRBJ1-5; 9 bases in the middle match TRBD1. The CDR3 goes from the cysteine to the phenylalanine over 14 residues. This entry keeps only the CDR3 DNA: 42 bases, framed from base 1. Per the germline V gene (reference sequence), GTSNPN is the CDR1 and SVGIG is the CDR2. Compared with germline, V lacks 3 bases and J lacks 5 bases; bases without a gene match: 5.